Sequencing of this TCR beta chain was carried out in a study of T cells in Graves' hyperthyroidism and ophthalmopathy. General observations from the study: Ophthalmopathy and stable hyperthyroidism were separated by a 13 V-J model. Among thyroid clonotypes expanded above 0.001, most also appeared in blood.

This clonotype was seen at least ten times. Its antigen is currently unknown. The CDR3 regions of TCR beta were amplified from RNA transcripts. HTBI primers were the set used in a first-round RT-PCR of the TCR CDR3. TCRdb passed the multiplex PCR reads through MiXCR, listing each CDR3 protein once. The sample holds hundreds of thousands of distinct CDR3 sequences, around 13% seen once. Patients having uncontrolled infection, another autoimmune disease, pregnancy or lactation were not included. Diagnoses were established using clinical symptoms, serum thyroxine and TRAb, thyroid ultrasound and orbital computed tomography. Sequences were obtained from blood. The sequence was obtained from a woman in her twenties or thirties with Graves' hyperthyroidism.

CDR3 sequence: CSARDHLGRAPQETQYF. Written as DNA, the CDR3 is TGCAGTGCTAGAGATCATCTCGGGAGGGCACCCCAAGAGACCCAGTACTTC. The chain couples TRBV20-1 to TRBJ2-5; TRBD2 aligns across 8 bases. CDR1 and CDR2 (germline): DFQATT, SNEGSKA (reference sequence). This CDR3 comprises 17 residues. Losses at the gene ends were 0 bases for V and 1 base for J; bases not matched to a gene: 10.